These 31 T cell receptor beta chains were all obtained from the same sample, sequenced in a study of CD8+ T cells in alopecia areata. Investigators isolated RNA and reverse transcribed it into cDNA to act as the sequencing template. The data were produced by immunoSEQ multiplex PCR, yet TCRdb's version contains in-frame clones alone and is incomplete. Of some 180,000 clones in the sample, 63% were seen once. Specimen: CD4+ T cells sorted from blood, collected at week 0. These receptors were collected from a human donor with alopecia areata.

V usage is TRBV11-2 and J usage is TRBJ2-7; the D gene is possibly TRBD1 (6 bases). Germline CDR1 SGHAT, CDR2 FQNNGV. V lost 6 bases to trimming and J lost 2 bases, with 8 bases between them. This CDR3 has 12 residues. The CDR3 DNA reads TGTGCCAGCAGAGGGACAACCTACGAGCAGTACTTC. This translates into CASRGTTYEQYF.

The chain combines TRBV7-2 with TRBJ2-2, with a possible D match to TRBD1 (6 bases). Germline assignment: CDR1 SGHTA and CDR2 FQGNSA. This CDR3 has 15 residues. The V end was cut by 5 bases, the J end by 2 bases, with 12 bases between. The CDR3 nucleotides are TGTGCCAGCAGCCGTACGGGACATAACACCGGGGAGCTGTTTTTT. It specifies CASSRTGHNTGELFF.

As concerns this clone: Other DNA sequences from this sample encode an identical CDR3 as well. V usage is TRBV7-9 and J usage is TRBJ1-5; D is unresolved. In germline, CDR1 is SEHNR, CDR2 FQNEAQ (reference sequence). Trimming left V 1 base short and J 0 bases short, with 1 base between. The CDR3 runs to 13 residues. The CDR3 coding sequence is TGTGCCAGCAGCTTAGATAGCAATCAGCCCCAGCATTTT. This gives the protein CASSLDSNQPQHF.

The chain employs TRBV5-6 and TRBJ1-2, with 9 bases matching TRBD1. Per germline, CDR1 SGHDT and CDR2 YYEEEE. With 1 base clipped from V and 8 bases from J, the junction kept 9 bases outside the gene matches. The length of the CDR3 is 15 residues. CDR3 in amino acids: CASSLTGGEVGGYTF. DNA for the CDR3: TGTGCCAGCAGCTTGACAGGGGGCGAAGTAGGAGGCTACACCTTC.

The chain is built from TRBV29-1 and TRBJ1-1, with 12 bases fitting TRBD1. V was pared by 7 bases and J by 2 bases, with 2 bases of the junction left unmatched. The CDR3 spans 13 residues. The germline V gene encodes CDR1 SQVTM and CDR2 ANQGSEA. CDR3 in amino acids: CSAGTGGNTEAFF. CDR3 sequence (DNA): TGCAGCGCCGGGACAGGGGGCAACACTGAAGCTTTCTTT. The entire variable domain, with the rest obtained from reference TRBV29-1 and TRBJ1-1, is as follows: SAVISQKPSRDICQRGTSLTIQCQVDSQVTMMFWYRQQPGQSLTLIATANQGSEATYESGFVIDKFPISRPNLTFSTLTVSNMSPEDSSIYLCSAGTGGNTEAFFGQGTRLTVV.

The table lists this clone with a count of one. The CDR3 region has the DNA TGTGCCAGCTCACCACAGGGGTTGGGCACTGAAGCTTTCTTT. Protein: CASSPQGLGTEAFF. V is TRBV18 and J is TRBJ1-1, with TRBD1 as a possible D gene (5 bases). The CDR3 covers 14 residues. Trimming pared 1 base from V and 4 bases from J, leaving 10 bases between. The germline gives CDR1 KGHSH, CDR2 LQKENI.

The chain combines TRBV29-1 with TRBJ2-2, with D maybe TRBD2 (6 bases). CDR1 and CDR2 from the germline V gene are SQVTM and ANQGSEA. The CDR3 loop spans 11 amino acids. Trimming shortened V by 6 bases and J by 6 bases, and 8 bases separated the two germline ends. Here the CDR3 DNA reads TGCAGCGTCGGCGGGGCCGGGGAGCTGTTTTTT. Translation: CSVGGAGELFF.

The CDR3 sequence is CAWRFATGTMPYEQYF. CDR3 DNA sequence: TGTGCCTGGAGATTCGCCACAGGGACAATGCCCTACGAGCAGTACTTC. The rearrangement joins TRBV30 to TRBJ2-7, with D tentatively TRBD1 (6 bases). This CDR3 spans 16 amino acids. V lost 3 bases and J lost 2, with 20 bases in between. Germline V lookup: CDR1 GTSNPN, CDR2 SVGIG (reference sequence). Together with reference TRBV30 and TRBJ2-7, the CDR3 gives the full variable domain: SQTIHQWPATLVQPVGSPLSLECTVEGTSNPNLYWYRQAAGRGLQLLFYSVGIGQISSEVPQNLSASRPQDRQFILSSKKLLLSDSGFYLCAWRFATGTMPYEQYFGPGTRLTVT.

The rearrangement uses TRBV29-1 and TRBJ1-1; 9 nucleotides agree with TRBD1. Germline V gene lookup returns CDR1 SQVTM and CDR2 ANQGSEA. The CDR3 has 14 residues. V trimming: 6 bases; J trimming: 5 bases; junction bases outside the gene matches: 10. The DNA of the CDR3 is TGCAGCGTCCGGGACAGGGAGATAAGGACTGAAGCTTTCTTT. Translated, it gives CSVRDREIRTEAFF.

CDR3 amino acids: CASSGSNEQFF. CDR3 sequence (DNA): TGCGCCAGCAGCGGAAGCAATGAGCAGTTCTTC. The chain uses TRBV5-1 and TRBJ2-1; D is unresolved. CDR3 size: 11 residues. Germline V CDR1 and CDR2: SGHRS, YFSETQ. Trimming shortened V by 4 bases and J by 6 bases, and 5 bases separated the two germline ends.

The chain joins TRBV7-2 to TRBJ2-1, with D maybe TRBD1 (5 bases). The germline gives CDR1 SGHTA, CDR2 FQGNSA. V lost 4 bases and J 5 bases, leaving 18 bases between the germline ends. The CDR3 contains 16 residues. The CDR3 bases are TGTGCCAGCAGCTCACAGGACCAGAACAGACACAATGAGCAGTTCTTC. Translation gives CASSSQDQNRHNEQFF.

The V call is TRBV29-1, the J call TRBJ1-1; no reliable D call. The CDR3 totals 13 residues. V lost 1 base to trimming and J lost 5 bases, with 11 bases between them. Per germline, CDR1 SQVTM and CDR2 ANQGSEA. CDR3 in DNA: TGCAGCGTTGAAGTCCTAGTGGGAACTGAAGCTTTCTTT. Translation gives CSVEVLVGTEAFF.

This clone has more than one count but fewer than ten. The DNA for the CDR3 is TGTGCCAGCAGCATGGACAGGGGGCAAACCGGGGAGCTGTTTTTT. It encodes CASSMDRGQTGELFF. This sequence joins TRBV27 and TRBJ2-2; the match to TRBD1 covers 11 bases. V shed 6 bases and J 5 bases; nucleotides not matched to a gene: 5. Germline CDR1 is MNHEY and CDR2 is SMNVEV (reference sequence). The CDR3 covers 15 residues.

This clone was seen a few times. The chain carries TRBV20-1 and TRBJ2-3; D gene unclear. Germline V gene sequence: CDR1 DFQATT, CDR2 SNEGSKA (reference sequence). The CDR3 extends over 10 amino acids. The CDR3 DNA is TGCAGCCCGATGGAAGATACGCAGTATTTT. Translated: CSPMEDTQYF.

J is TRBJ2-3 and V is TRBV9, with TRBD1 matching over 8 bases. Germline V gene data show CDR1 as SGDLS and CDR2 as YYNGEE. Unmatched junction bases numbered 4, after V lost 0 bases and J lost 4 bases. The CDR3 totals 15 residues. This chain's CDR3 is CASSVADRVADTQYF. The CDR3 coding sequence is TGTGCCAGCAGCGTAGCGGACAGGGTGGCAGATACGCAGTATTTT.

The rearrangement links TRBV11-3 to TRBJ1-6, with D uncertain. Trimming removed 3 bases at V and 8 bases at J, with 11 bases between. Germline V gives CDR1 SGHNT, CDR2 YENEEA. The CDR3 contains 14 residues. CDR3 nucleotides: TGTGCCAGCAGCTTGTTGTCCCAGGATTCACCCCTCCACTTT. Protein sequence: CASSLLSQDSPLHF.

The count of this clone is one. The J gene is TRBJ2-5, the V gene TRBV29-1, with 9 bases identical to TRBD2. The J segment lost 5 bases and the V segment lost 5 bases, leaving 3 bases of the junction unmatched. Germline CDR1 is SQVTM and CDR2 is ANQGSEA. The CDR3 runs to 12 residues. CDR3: CSVSGGQETQYF. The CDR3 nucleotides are TGCAGCGTTAGCGGGGGGCAGGAGACCCAGTACTTC.

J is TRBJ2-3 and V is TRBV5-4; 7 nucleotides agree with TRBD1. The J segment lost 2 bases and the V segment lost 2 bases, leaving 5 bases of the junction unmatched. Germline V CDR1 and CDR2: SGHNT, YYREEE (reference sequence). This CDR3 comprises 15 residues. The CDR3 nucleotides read TGTGCCAGCAGCTTCGGCGACAGGGCCACAGATACGCAGTATTTT. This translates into CASSFGDRATDTQYF.

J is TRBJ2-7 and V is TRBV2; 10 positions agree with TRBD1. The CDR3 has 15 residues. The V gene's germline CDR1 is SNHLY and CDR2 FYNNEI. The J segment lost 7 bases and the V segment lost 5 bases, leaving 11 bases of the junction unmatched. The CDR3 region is CASSPAGTGVEEQYF. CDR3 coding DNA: TGTGCCAGCAGTCCAGCAGGGACAGGGGTAGAAGAGCAGTACTTC.

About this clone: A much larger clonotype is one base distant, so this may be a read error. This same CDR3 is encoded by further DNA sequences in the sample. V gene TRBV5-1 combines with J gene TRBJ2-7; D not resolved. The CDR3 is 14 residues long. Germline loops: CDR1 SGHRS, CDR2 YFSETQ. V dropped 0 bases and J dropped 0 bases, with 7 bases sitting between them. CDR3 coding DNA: TGCGCCAGCAGCTTGGAGGTGAGCTCCTACGAGCAGTACTTC. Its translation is CASSLEVSSYEQYF.

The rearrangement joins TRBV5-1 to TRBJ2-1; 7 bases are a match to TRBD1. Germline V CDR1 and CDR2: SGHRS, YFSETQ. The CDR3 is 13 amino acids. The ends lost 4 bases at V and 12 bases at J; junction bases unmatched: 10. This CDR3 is CASSLGQSLSQFF. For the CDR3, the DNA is TGCGCCAGCAGCCTGGGACAGTCTCTTTCGCAGTTCTTC. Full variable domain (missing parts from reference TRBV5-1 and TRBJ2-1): KAGVTQTPRYLIKTRGQQVTLSCSPISGHRSVSWYQQTPGQGLQFLFEYFSETQRNKGNFPGRFSGRQFSNSRSEMNVSTLELGDSALYLCASSLGQSLSQFFGPGTRLTVL.

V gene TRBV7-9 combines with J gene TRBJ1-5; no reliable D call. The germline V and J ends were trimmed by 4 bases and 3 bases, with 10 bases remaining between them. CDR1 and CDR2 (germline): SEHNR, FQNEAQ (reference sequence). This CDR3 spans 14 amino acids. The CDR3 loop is CASSSDIFNQPQHF. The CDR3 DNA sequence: TGTGCCAGCAGCTCCGACATTTTCAATCAGCCCCAGCATTTT. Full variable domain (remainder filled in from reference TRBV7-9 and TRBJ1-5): DTGVSQNPRHKITKRGQNVTFRCDPISEHNRLYWYRQTLGQGPEFLTYFQNEAQLEKSRLLSDRFSAERPKGSFSTLEIQRTEQGDSAMYLCASSSDIFNQPQHFGDGTRLSIL.

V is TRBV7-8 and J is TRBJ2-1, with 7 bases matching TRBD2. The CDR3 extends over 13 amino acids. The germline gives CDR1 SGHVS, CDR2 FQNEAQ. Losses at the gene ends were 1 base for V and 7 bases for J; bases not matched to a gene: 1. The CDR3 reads CASSLVGGNEQFF. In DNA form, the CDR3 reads TGTGCCAGCAGCTTAGTGGGAGGGAATGAGCAGTTCTTC.

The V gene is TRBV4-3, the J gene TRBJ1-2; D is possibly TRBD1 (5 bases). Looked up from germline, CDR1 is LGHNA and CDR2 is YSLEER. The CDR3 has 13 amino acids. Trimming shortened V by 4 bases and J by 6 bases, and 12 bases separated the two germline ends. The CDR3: CASSPRQNDGYTF. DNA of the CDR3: TGCGCCAGCAGCCCCCGACAGAACGATGGCTACACCTTC.

CDR3 protein: CASSLRGGRTDTQYF. Written as DNA, the CDR3 is TGTGCCAGCAGCTTACGAGGGGGGCGCACAGATACGCAGTATTTT. The gene calls are TRBV7-2 and TRBJ2-3, with D perhaps being TRBD1 or TRBD2 (6 bases each). The CDR3 extends over 15 amino acids. V lost 2 bases, J lost 1 base, and 10 bases lay in between. Germline V gene sequence: CDR1 SGHTA, CDR2 FQGNSA.

CDR3 sequence: CAWSGGQVGYQPQHF. The CDR3 DNA follows: TGTGCCTGGAGCGGAGGACAGGTGGGCTATCAGCCCCAGCATTTT. The chain recombines TRBV30 with TRBJ1-5, with 7 nucleotides matching TRBD1. J lost 5 bases, V lost 3 bases, and 10 bases had no gene match. This CDR3 has 15 amino acids. CDR1 and CDR2 (germline): GTSNPN, SVGIG (reference sequence).

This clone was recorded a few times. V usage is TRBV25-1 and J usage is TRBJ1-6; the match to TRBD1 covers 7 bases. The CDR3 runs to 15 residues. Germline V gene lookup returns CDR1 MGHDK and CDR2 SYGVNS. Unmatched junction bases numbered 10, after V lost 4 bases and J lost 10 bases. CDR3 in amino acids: CASSGRQGVRSPLHF. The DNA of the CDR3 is TGTGCCAGCAGTGGACGACAGGGTGTAAGGTCACCCCTCCACTTT.

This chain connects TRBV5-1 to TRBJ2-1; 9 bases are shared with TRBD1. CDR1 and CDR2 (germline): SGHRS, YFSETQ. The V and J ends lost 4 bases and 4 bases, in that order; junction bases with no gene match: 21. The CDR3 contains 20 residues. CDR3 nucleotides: TGCGCCAGCAGCCGTACACCCCGGGACAGGGCCCAACACCTGTACAATGAGCAGTTCTTC. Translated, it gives CASSRTPRDRAQHLYNEQFF.

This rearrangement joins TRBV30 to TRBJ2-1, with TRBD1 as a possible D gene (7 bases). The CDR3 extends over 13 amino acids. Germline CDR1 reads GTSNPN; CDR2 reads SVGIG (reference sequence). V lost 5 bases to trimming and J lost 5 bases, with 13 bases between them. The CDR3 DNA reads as TGTGCCTGGGCGGGACAGCGGCACAATGAGCAGTTCTTC. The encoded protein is CAWAGQRHNEQFF.

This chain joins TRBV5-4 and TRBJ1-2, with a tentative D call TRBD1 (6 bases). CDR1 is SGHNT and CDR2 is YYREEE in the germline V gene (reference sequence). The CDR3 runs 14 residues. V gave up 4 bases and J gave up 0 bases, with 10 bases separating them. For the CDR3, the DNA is TGTGCCAGCAGCCCGGACAGAGCTAACTATGGCTACACCTTC. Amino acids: CASSPDRANYGYTF.

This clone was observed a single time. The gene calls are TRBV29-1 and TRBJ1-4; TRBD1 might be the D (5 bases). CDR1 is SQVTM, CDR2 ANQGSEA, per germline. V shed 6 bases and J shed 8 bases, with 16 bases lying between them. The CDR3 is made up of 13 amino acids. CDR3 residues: CSVSGATGEKLFF. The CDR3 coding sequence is TGCAGCGTCTCCGGGGCAACGGGCGAAAAACTGTTTTTT.